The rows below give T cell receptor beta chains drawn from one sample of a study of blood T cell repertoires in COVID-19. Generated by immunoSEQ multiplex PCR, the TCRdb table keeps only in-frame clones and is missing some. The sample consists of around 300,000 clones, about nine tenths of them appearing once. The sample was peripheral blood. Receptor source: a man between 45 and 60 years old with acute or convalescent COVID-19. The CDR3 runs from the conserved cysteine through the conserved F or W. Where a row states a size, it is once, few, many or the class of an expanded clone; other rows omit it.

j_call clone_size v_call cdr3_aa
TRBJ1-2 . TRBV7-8 CASSFTENYGYTF
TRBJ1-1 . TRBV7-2 CASSLLGAVHTEAFF
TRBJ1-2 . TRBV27 CASSFYSGGSGYTF
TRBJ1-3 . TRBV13 CASSLNGVGNTIYF
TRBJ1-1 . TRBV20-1 CSASLGGREAFF
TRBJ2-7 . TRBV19 CASSRGRDYEQYF
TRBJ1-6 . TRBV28 CANSGGANSPLHF
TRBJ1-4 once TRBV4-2 CASGRGGGTNEKLFF
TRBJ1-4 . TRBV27 CASMARARLDEKLFF
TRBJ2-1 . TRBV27 CASSLDLVYNEQFF
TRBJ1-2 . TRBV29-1 CSVSPDSFNYGYTF
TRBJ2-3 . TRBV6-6 CASSRGTADTQYF
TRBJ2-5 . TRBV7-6 CASTGTSGGPNPRYQETQYF
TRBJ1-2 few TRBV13 CASSLRAGRFNYGYTF
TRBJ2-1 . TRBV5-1 CASSYTGQVTLNEQFF
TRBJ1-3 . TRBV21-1 CASTPRAGESGNTIYF
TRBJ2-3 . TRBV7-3 CASSLSLAGGLNTQYF
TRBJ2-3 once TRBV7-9 CASSLGPVAGVGDTQYF
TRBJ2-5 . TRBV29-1 CSVVGSGGAQTQYF
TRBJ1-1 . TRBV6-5 CASSRTDNTEAFF
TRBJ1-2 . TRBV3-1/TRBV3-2 CASSPLGGDGSGYTF
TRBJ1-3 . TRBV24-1 CATSDPSSGNTIYF
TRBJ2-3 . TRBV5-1 CASSLGQGYTDTQYF
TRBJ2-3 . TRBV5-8 CASSLGGGSTDTQYF
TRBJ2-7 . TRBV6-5 CASREGYEQYF
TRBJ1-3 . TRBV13 CASSLGYGNTIYF
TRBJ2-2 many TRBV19 CASSRAGTSSTGELFF
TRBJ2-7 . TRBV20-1 CSASRSPDSGEQYF
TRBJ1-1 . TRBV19 CASSKWTVSNTEAFF
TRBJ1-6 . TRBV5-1 CASSLVGQGGNSPLHF
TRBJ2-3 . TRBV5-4 CASSLVAGSEEDTQYF
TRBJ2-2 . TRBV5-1 CASSPVLAGGSGELFF
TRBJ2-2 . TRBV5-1 CASSLDASGNTGELFF
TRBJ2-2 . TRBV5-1 CASSLSDKTGELFF
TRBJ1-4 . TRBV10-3 CAISDPDRTGGDEKLFF
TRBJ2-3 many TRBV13 CASITAGADTQYF
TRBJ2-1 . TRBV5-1 CASSPGGLDEQFF
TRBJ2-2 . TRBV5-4 CASSLAPGQGGGELFF
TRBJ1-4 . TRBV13 CASRVGGNEKLFF
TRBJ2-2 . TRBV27 CASSPRTGSGLTGELFF
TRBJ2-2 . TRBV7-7 CASGRDRVNTGELFF
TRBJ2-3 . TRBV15 CATSRDGTGPAGPPDTQYF
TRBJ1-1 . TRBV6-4 CASRTTQGSFEAFF
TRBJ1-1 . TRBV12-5 CASGWGRDTEAFF
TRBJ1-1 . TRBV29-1 CSVVRTAMNTEAFF
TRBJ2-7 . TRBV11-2 CASSLRDRSSYEQYF
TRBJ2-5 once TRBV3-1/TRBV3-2 CASKGALDGRLAGGPTQETQYF